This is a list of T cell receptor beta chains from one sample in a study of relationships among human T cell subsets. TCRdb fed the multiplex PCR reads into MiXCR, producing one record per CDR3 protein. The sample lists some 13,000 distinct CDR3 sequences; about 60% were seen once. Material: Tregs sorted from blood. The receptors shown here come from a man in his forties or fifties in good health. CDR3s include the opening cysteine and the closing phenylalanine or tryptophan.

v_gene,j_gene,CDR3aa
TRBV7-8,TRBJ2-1,CASSSTGVSYNEQFF
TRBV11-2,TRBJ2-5,CASSHSVGGPRRETQYF
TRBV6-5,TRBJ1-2,CASSYTTGNPVWGYTF
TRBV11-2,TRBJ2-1,CASSLVDEQFF
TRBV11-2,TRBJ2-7,CASSRLRGRPPTVGQYF
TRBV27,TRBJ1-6,CASSLITGNNSPLHF
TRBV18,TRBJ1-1,CASQKTTGVTVPDTEAFF
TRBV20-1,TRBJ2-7,CSATGTAAMDEQYF
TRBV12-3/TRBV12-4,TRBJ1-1,CASSPAGGNTEAFF
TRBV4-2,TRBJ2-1,CASSQEAGDYNEQFF
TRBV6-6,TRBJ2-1,CASRPDSALEQFF
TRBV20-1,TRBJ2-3,CSARVGADTQYF
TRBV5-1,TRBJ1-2,CASSSWTDSNYGYTF
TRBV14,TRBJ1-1,CASSLSGEKSSQAFF
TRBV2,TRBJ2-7,CASSPAHRFGEQYF
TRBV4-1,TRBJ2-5,CASSQDGTAAQYF
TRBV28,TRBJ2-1,CASSKSRDEQFF
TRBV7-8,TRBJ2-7,CASSWIAGVNEQYF
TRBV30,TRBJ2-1,CAWSPDRVGEQFF
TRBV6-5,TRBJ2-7,CASSRPRQDEQYF
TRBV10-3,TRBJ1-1,CAISDGGDTEAFF
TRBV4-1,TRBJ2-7,CASSQDGVGHNYYEQYF
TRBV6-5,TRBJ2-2,CASSPLKAGRVELFF
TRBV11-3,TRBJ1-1,CVSSSGTAEAFF
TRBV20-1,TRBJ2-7,CSARRQRDYEQYF
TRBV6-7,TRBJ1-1,CASSYSCPYRESDEAFF
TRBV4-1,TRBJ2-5,CASSPLVLAGAIAETQYF
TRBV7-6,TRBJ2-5,CASRKLAGIETQYF
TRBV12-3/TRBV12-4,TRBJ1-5,CASSGGTPNQPQHF
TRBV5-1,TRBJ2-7,CASSLTYEQYF
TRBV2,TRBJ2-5,CASNWRAVQETQYF
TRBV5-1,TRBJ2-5,CASSKGPPTGQYF
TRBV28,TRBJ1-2,CASSLGTTYGYTF
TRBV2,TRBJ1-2,CASSVDRGNYGYTF
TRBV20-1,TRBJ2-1,CSARGLFNEQFF
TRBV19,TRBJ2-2,CASTDVGVSNTGELFF
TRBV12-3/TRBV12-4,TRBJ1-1,CASSLGQFGGEAFF
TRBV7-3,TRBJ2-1,CASSLTNYNEQFF
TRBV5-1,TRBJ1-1,CASSWTDLNTEAFF
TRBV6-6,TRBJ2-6,CASRQSSGANVLTF
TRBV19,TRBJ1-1,CASSIEPQDTEAFF
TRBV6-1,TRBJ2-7,CASSPGSTGWPYEQYF
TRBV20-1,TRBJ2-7,CSARDVRGYEQYF
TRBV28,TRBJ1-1,CASSLPVRGNTEAFF
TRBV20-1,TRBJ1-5,CSAPRGSNQPQHF
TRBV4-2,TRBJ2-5,CASSQEGGTGAAGETQYF
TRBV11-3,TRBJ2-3,CASSAGRGIRTDTQYF
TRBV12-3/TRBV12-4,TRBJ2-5,CASSRYPRIRDFQETQYF
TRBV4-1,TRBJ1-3,CASSQAPTGNSGNTIYF
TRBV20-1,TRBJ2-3,CSALAGGSPDTQYF
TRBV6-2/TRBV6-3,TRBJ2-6,CASSYSTGLGANVLTF
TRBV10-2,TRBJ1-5,CASRLARGNQPQHF
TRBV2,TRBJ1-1,CASSDIGYEAFF
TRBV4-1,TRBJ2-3,CASSHVGRTGDTQYF